This TCR beta chain was recovered during a study of cytomegalovirus exposure and HLA in healthy donors. This CDR3 comprises 16 residues. Unmatched junction bases numbered 7, after V lost 3 bases and J lost 1 base. Per the germline V gene, CDR1 is KGHSH and CDR2 is LQKENI. Use of 60 Vbeta and 13 Jbeta primers characterized the PCR. The data were produced by immunoSEQ multiplex PCR, yet TCRdb's version contains in-frame clones alone and is incomplete. The sample includes 180,000 or so clones. The V and J genes are TRBV18 and TRBJ1-1, with 8 bases matching TRBD1. The sequencing input was PBMCs. The clonotype comes from a boy between 10 and 17 years old in good health and CMV-seronegative. The CDR3 protein is CASSPLGQGGNTEAFF. The CDR3, as DNA: TGTGCCAGCTCACCTTTAGGACAGGGAGGGAACACTGAAGCTTTCTTT. Full variable domain (outside the CDR3, taken from reference TRBV18 and TRBJ1-1): NAGVMQNPRHLVRRRGQEARLRCSPMKGHSHVYWYRQLPEEGLKFMVYLQKENIIDESGMPKERFSAEFPKEGPSILRIQQVVRGDSAAYFCASSPLGQGGNTEAFFGQGTRLTVV.